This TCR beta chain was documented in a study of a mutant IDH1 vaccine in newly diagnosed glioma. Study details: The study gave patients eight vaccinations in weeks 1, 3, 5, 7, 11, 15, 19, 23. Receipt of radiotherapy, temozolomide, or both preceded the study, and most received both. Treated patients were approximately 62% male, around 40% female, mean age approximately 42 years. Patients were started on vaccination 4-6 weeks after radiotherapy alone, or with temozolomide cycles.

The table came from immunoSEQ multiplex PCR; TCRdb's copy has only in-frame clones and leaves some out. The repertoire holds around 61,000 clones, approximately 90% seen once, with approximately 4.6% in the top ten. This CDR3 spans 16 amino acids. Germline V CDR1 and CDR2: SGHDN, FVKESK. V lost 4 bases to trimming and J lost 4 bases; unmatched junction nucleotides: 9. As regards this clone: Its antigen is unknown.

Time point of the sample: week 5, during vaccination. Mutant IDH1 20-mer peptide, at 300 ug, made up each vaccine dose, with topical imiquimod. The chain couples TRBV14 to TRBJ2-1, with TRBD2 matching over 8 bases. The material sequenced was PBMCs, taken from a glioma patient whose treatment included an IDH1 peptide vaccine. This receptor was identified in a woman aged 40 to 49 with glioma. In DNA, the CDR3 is TGTGCCAGCAGCCCGTCGGGAGGGCTTTCTTACAATGAGCAGTTCTTC. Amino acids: CASSPSGGLSYNEQFF. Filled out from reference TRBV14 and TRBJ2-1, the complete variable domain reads EAGVTQFPSHSVIEKGQTVTLRCDPISGHDNLYWYRRVMGKEIKFLLHFVKESKQDESGMPNNRFLAERTGGTYSTLKVQPAELEDSGVYFCASSPSGGLSYNEQFFGPGTRLTVL.